The 5 T cell receptor beta chains in this list originate from one sample, sequenced in a study of blood T cells in healthy people across ages. PCR was performed a second time for about 7 to 12 cycles using a sample-barcoded 5' primer and a J-beta primer mix. Each CDR3 protein gets one entry after TCRdb re-called the 5' RACE reads with MiXCR. Of 650,000 to 1,000,000 distinct CDR3 sequences listed, 46% are singletons. The sequenced sample consisted of blood. Receptor source: an elderly man in good health.

This rearrangement joins TRBV7-8 to TRBJ2-7; 11 bases agree with TRBD2. Germline assignment: CDR1 SGHVS and CDR2 FQNEAQ. The CDR3 has 16 residues. V lost 1 base to trimming and J lost 5 bases; unmatched junction nucleotides: 7. The CDR3 loop reads CASSLGKLAGGNEQYF. The CDR3 nucleotides are TGTGCCAGCAGCTTAGGGAAGCTAGCGGGAGGCAACGAGCAGTACTTC.

The chain is built from TRBV6-2 or TRBV6-3 and TRBJ1-5, with 9 bases matching TRBD1. Per the germline V gene, CDR1 is MNHEY and CDR2 is SVGEGT. Trimming at V came to 5 bases and at J to 7 bases, leaving 9 bases not matched to a gene. This CDR3 contains 15 residues. CDR3 sequence (DNA): TGTGCCAGCAGTGGATCTACAGGGGGCAGGCAGCCCCAGCATTTT. Translated, it gives CASSGSTGGRQPQHF.

The count of this clonotype is one. V usage is TRBV12-3 or TRBV12-4 and J usage is TRBJ2-1, with 7 bases fitting TRBD2. V lost 4 bases, J lost 3 bases, and 15 bases stayed unmatched. CDR3 size: 18 residues. CDR3 nucleotides: TGTGCCAGCAGTTCCGTTCAGGTGGGCGGGAGTTTCTACAATGAGCAGTTCTTC. Amino acids: CASSSVQVGGSFYNEQFF.

The CDR3 is CSAKTGSFRETQYF. The CDR3 DNA reads as TGCAGCGCCAAGACAGGGTCTTTTAGGGAGACCCAGTACTTC. This chain uses TRBV29-1 with TRBJ2-7; 7 bases are a match to TRBD1. Gene TRBJ2-5 matches the end of the DNA better, so the J call may be wrong. Germline V gene sequence: CDR1 SQVTM, CDR2 ANQGSEA. This CDR3 spans 14 amino acids.

This clonotype showed up many times. This chain links TRBV29-1 with TRBJ2-5, with D uncertain. This CDR3 is 12 amino acids long. Trimming removed 4 bases at V and 1 base at J, with 7 bases between. Germline-derived CDR1 and CDR2 are SQVTM and ANQGSEA. CDR3 DNA: TGCAGCGTTGGGACGGCCCAAGAGACCCAGTACTTC. Translating gives CSVGTAQETQYF.